The subject of this entry is one T cell receptor beta chain. The sample holds many counts of this clonotype. Which antigen it targets is not known. The input lacks base qualities; no much larger clone sits a single base away. Relative to germline, V is 3 bases shorter and J is 0 bases shorter, with 3 bases between their ends. Including cysteine and phenylalanine, the CDR3 has 13 amino acids. Only CDR3 DNA remains: 39 bases, in frame from the first base. This sample was taken from a study of Graves' ophthalmopathy and Graves' hyperthyroidism (dated by TCRdb to the late 2010s). Turning to the overall study: Peripheral blood was collected before any treatment was given, at the time of initial diagnosis. TCR beta repertoire signatures were used to distinguish Graves' ophthalmopathy from Graves' hyperthyroidism and to predict progression to ophthalmopathy. In total, 120 to 150 blood samples were TCR-sequenced: some 40 ophthalmopathy, approximately 75 hyperthyroidism and some 17 hyperthyroidism-to-ophthalmopathy patients. To explore V-J signatures that separate ophthalmopathy from hyperthyroidism, a discovery set of about 98 patients was enrolled, consisting of about 45 with ophthalmopathy and 57 with stable hyperthyroidism. An independent validation cohort was composed of some 19 hyperthyroidism patients and some 16 patients who later progressed from hyperthyroidism to ophthalmopathy. In several hyperthyroidism patients, the T-cell repertoires found in thyroid tissue were compared with those found in blood. Once sampling was done, hyperthyroidism patients were given methimazole at a starting dose of 30 mg daily, while ophthalmopathy patients were given high-dose intravenous methylprednisolone. The 95 to 100 discovery patients were randomly divided into training and test sets at a 7:3 ratio.

Study-level results and caveats: The 13-signature model separated ophthalmopathy from stable hyperthyroidism with approximately 85% sensitivity and about 81% specificity in cross-validation, and 80%/75% in the test set. Sample size was not statistically predetermined, and group allocation was not concealed from the investigators. In validation, the model predicted ophthalmopathy progression with roughly 68% sensitivity and approximately 75% specificity; some 13 predicted patients were CT-confirmed with GO in a median of around 6.5 months. Most expanded thyroid clonotypes with frequency above 0.001 were also detected in blood, suggesting blood repertoires may reflect the thyroid immune response.

For repertoire sequencing, the TCR beta CDR3 regions were amplified from RNA transcripts. HTBI primers and the Qiagen OneStep RT-PCR kit were used in a first-round RT-PCR, which was followed by a second-round multiplex PCR, size selection and purification. Libraries were sequenced paired-end with 100 bp reads on an Illumina HiSeq2000. As for the original processing: SOAPnuke was used to process the reads, removing any read that contained adapters or uncalled bases, had a mean Phred below 15, or lacked an exact match to the constant primer or identifier. COPE v1.2.5 was used to merge the high-quality paired reads. Each unique nucleotide sequence was treated as a clonotype, and MiTCR v1.1 was used to align the clonotypes to the IMGT TRB V, D and J references. Only V-J combinations with frequency above 0.0001 were analysed, covering around 99% of repertoires. For each V-J combination, a TCR clonal expansion and chaos score was defined as the ratio of F50 clonal expansion to chaos observed in the TCRdist matrix. Welch's t-statistics and random forest were used to reduce the features to 10 to 15 V-J combinations, which were then used as input to a naive Bayes classifier. The similarity between thyroid and blood repertoires was quantified using the Morisita-Horn index. TCRdb trimmed the raw reads at Q25, called clones with MiXCR and kept productive beta chains. For every CDR3 protein sequence, its rows merge into one entry that carries the most common genes and DNA. The V and J calls here are based on TCRdb, not the publication. Recorded for this sample are roughly 610,000 distinct CDR3 sequences; approximately 22% of them occurred a single time. More than 5.5% of the sample is held by the ten biggest clonotypes.

Stable hyperthyroidism was defined as no progression to ophthalmopathy within 18 months of follow-up. Hyperthyroidism patients were newly diagnosed, with disease duration under 2 months, and aged 18 to 65 years. Patients with other autoimmune diseases, uncontrolled infections, pregnancy or lactation were excluded from the study. Diagnosis relied on clinical symptoms, serum thyroxine, TRAb, thyroid ultrasound and orbital computed tomography. Ficoll-Paque density gradient centrifugation was used to isolate PBMCs from 8.5 to 10 ml of fresh peripheral blood. Total RNA was extracted using Trizol reagent, and RNA quality was checked on an Agilent 2100 Bioanalyzer.

The V and J genes are TRBV12-3 or TRBV12-4 and TRBJ1-3; the D gene cannot be named for sure. Sequencing used peripheral blood. The receptor was isolated from a woman younger than 30 with stable Graves' hyperthyroidism. Some clones in this sample may be carry-over from other donors' samples. Donor details come from another sample of the same person, matched by shared clones. The CDR3 corresponds to CASSFNSGNTIYF. The nucleotide sequence is TGTGCCAGCAGTTTTAACTCTGGAAACACCATATATTTT.